The present T cell receptor (beta chain) was sequenced within a study of early T cells in non-severe SARS-CoV-2 infection. About the study: Investigators sequenced bulk RNA drawn from unsorted whole blood, and chains remained unpaired. General study points: VDJdb matching, biased toward anti-spike CD8 responses, missed private and CD4 specificities.

Attachment of unique molecular identifiers was made to individual cDNA molecules. A single record per CDR3 protein comes from TCRdb applying MiXCR to the 5' RACE reads. The sample records about 58,000 distinct CDR3 sequences, about 13% being singletons. This clonotype appeared a few times. Its target is unknown. Sequenced sample: whole blood. This clonotype originated in an adult who was a healthcare worker with PCR-confirmed SARS-CoV-2 infection or an uninfected control (not recorded which).

CDR3 coding DNA: TGTGCCAGCAGCCCCGGGACCGCAGGGACCCAGTACTTC. Amino acid sequence: CASSPGTAGTQYF. J is TRBJ2-5 and V is TRBV6-2 or TRBV6-3, with D perhaps matching TRBD1 or TRBD2 (5 bases each). V lost 6 bases to trimming and J lost 7 bases, with 15 bases between them. Germline V gives CDR1 MNHEY, CDR2 SVGEGT. CDR3 length: 13 amino acids.